Following are 17 T cell receptor beta chains from one sample sequenced in a study of T cell changes during pregnancy in multiple sclerosis. Produced via immunoSEQ multiplex PCR; TCRdb's table is partial and in-frame only. The sample contains 85,000 to 90,000 clones, 90% to 95% of which appear only once. Here the sequenced sample was peripheral blood, taken after pregnancy. These receptors were taken from a female donor in good health, enrolled as a control in a pregnancy study.

The genes are TRBV7-9 and TRBJ2-5; D is perhaps TRBD2 (6 bases). CDR1 is SEHNR, CDR2 FQNEAQ, per germline (reference sequence). V gave up 3 bases and J gave up 5 bases, with 22 bases separating them. CDR3 length: 17 amino acids. In DNA, the CDR3 is TGTGCCAGCAGCTTTGGCCCCTCAGGTAGCGGAGGGGAGACCCAGTACTTC. As protein: CASSFGPSGSGGETQYF.

The rearrangement joins TRBV10-3 to TRBJ1-1; tentatively, D is TRBD1 (5 bases). The V end lost 10 bases, the J end lost 0 bases, and 12 bases lay between the germline ends. The CDR3 runs 13 residues. Germline loops: CDR1 ENHRY, CDR2 SYGVKD. The CDR3 region is CATEDTLNTEAFF. The CDR3 DNA reads as TGTGCCACTGAGGACACCTTGAACACTGAAGCTTTCTTT.

The V gene is TRBV28, the J gene TRBJ2-7; a weak D match, TRBD2 (6 bases). The germline CDR1 and CDR2 sequences are MDHEN and SYDVKM. The CDR3 has 14 residues. V was cut by 3 bases and J by 5 bases, with 14 bases left in between. The CDR3 region is CASSFLAISDEQYF. CDR3 bases: TGTGCCAGCAGTTTCCTAGCGATCTCGGACGAGCAGTACTTC.

This clone was counted a single time. The J gene is TRBJ2-1, the V gene TRBV2, with 7 bases that match TRBD1. CDR1 and CDR2 (germline): SNHLY, FYNNEI. CDR3 size: 12 residues. V was pared by 7 bases and J by 6 bases, with 3 bases of the junction left unmatched. The CDR3 region is CASKQGSNEQFF. The CDR3 DNA is TGTGCCAGCAAACAGGGGAGCAATGAGCAGTTCTTC.

This chain uses TRBV7-6 with TRBJ2-1, with TRBD2 as a possible D gene (6 bases). The CDR3 length is 16 residues. Trimming took 5 bases from V and 5 from J, leaving 19 bases between them. CDR1 is SGHVS, CDR2 FNYEAQ, per germline. The CDR3, as DNA: TGTGCCAGCAGCCGTTGGAGGGAGACGGTCAACAATGAGCAGTTCTTC. Protein: CASSRWRETVNNEQFF.

The V gene is TRBV5-4, the J gene TRBJ2-1; 12 bases are shared with TRBD2. The CDR3 runs 16 residues. Germline V lookup: CDR1 SGHNT, CDR2 YYREEE (reference sequence). V shed 4 bases and J 8 bases; nucleotides not matched to a gene: 10. The DNA of the CDR3 is TGTGCCAGCAGCAGCCCTAGCGGGAGGGTCCTCCATGAGCAGTTCTTC. Translated, it gives CASSSPSGRVLHEQFF.

The rearrangement links TRBV2 to TRBJ2-7; 7 nucleotides align to TRBD2. Germline trimming cut 6 bases from V and 5 bases from J; bases unmatched to any gene: 7. CDR1 and CDR2 from the germline V gene are SNHLY and FYNNEI. The CDR3 runs to 13 residues. CDR3 in DNA: TGTGCCAGCAGCAGGGACCGGGGGGACGAGCAGTACTTC. Its translation is CASSRDRGDEQYF.

J is TRBJ2-1 and V is TRBV27, with 9 bases aligning to TRBD1. V was pared by 3 bases and J by 5 bases, with 11 bases of the junction left unmatched. CDR3 length equals 17 residues. Germline CDR1 is MNHEY and CDR2 is SMNVEV (reference sequence). CDR3 DNA sequence: TGTGCCAGCAGTTTGAGCCCCGGGACAGGGTACCACAATGAGCAGTTCTTC. Translated, it gives CASSLSPGTGYHNEQFF.

The chain employs TRBV5-1 and TRBJ2-7, with 8 bases identical to TRBD2. From germline, CDR1 is SGHRS and CDR2 YFSETQ. The CDR3 totals 15 residues. The J segment lost 4 bases and the V segment lost 0 bases, leaving 6 bases of the junction unmatched. CDR3 DNA: TGCGCCAGCAGCTTGGCTACTAGCGGTACGTACGAGCAGTACTTC. The encoded protein is CASSLATSGTYEQYF.

This chain links TRBV19 with TRBJ2-7, with 9 bases identical to TRBD1. CDR3 length: 14 amino acids. In germline, CDR1 is LNHDA, CDR2 SQIVND (reference sequence). The V gene end was trimmed by 6 bases and the J gene end by 2 bases; junction bases not matched to a gene: 5. This CDR3 is CASRETGGTYEQYF. CDR3 nucleotides: TGTGCCAGTAGAGAGACAGGGGGGACCTACGAGCAGTACTTC.

The rearrangement joins TRBV5-6 to TRBJ2-7; 10 nucleotides match TRBD1. Trimming at V came to 4 bases and at J to 4 bases, leaving 5 bases not matched to a gene. This CDR3 spans 14 amino acids. CDR1 and CDR2 (germline): SGHDT, YYEEEE. The CDR3 nucleotides are TGTGCCAGCAGCGGCGACAGGGGGCAATACGAGCAGTACTTC. Protein product: CASSGDRGQYEQYF.

The rearrangement links TRBV4-1 to TRBJ2-3, with TRBD2 matching 9 bases. The V gene's germline CDR1 is MGHRA and CDR2 YSYEKL. The CDR3 length is 16 residues. Trimming removed 5 bases from V and 4 bases from J; junction bases left unmatched: 10. For the CDR3, the DNA is TGCGCCAGCAGCTCCCCGGGTAGCGGGAGACCAGATACGCAGTATTTT. It yields the protein CASSSPGSGRPDTQYF.

This sequence joins TRBV5-1 and TRBJ2-7; TRBD1 aligns across 10 bases. Germline loops: CDR1 SGHRS, CDR2 YFSETQ. With 0 bases clipped from V and 7 bases from J, the junction kept 13 bases outside the gene matches. The CDR3 totals 17 residues. For the CDR3, the DNA is TGCGCCAGCAGCTTGGACCACTCGGGACAGGGGTTCGGGGAGCAGTACTTC. Residues: CASSLDHSGQGFGEQYF.

The V and J genes are TRBV5-5 and TRBJ2-1; D not resolved. Germline V gene lookup returns CDR1 SGHKS and CDR2 YYEKEE (reference sequence). Deletions cut 4 bases from V and 4 bases from J, with 12 bases between. The CDR3 has 14 residues. CDR3 sequence reads: CASSENRQYNEQFF. The CDR3 DNA is TGTGCCAGCAGCGAAAATAGACAATACAATGAGCAGTTCTTC.

The rearrangement joins TRBV28 to TRBJ2-7; TRBD2 matches at 8 bases. The CDR3 has 13 residues. V dropped 7 bases and J dropped 9; count of bases not matched to a gene: 11. Germline values: CDR1 MDHEN, CDR2 SYDVKM. CDR3 nucleotides: TGTGCCAGCATTACAGCGGGAGTGTTAGGGCAGTACTTC. Its translation is CASITAGVLGQYF.

V is TRBV5-5 and J is TRBJ2-3, with 8 bases aligning to TRBD2. CDR3 length equals 15 residues. Trimming removed 2 bases from V and 6 bases from J; junction bases left unmatched: 8. The germline V gene has CDR1 SGHKS and CDR2 YYEKEE (reference sequence). The CDR3 is CASSFLSGVGDTQYF. The CDR3 DNA reads TGTGCCAGCAGCTTCCTTAGCGGGGTCGGTGATACGCAGTATTTT. The complete variable domain, with remaining parts taken from reference TRBV5-5 and TRBJ2-3, reads DAGVTQSPTHLIKTRGQQVTLRCSPISGHKSVSWYQQVLGQGPQFIFQYYEKEERGRGNFPDRFSARQFPNYSSELNVNALLLGDSALYLCASSFLSGVGDTQYFGPGTRLTVL.

This chain joins TRBV28 and TRBJ2-7; possibly TRBD2 for D (5 bases). V lost 4 bases, J lost 3 bases, and 10 bases lay in between. In germline, CDR1 is MDHEN, CDR2 SYDVKM. This CDR3 spans 13 amino acids. CDR3 nucleotides: TGTGCCAGCAGTTATGCAGGACTCTACGAGCAGTACTTC. Amino acid sequence: CASSYAGLYEQYF.